The text below deals with one T cell receptor (beta chain). The target antigen is unknown. Trimming stripped 7 bases from V and 5 bases from J, with 13 bases between. Germline V gene lookup returns CDR1 SGHNT and CDR2 YYREEE (reference sequence). CDR3 length: 14 residues. This record belongs to a study of T cell repertoires in cytomegalovirus infection. Study as a whole: Evidence of both CMV infection and a matching HLA type came from public TCR beta signatures. Study-wide results and limits: Frequencies of public TCR beta families were cumulated, and this identified carriers of CMV plus the relevant HLA.

TCRdb passed the reads through MiXCR, listing each CDR3 protein once. The sample carries about 830,000 distinct CDR3 sequences, about 31% recorded once. The sequence came from a human donor in good health (CMV status not recorded). Some clones in this sample may be carry-over from other donors' samples. Sample: cultured CD8+ T cells from PBMCs, taken from culture after CMV antigen stimulation. V usage is TRBV5-4 and J usage is TRBJ1-6; D gene ambiguous. The CDR3 region is CASETGTHNSPLHF. The DNA of the CDR3 is TGTGCCAGCGAAACGGGAACTCATAATTCACCCCTCCACTTT.